A single sample is the source of the 14 T cell receptor beta chains below, sequenced in a study of blood T cell repertoires in COVID-19. Produced via immunoSEQ multiplex PCR; TCRdb's table is partial and in-frame only. Of roughly 230,000 clones listed, almost 85% were seen once; the top ten hold under 4.5%. Source material: peripheral blood. The receptors derive from a man in his fifties with acute or convalescent COVID-19.

The chain links TRBV7-9 to TRBJ1-2; D possibly corresponds to TRBD1 (6 bases). Deletions cut 4 bases from V and 4 bases from J, with 16 bases between. Germline CDR1 reads SEHNR; CDR2 reads FQNEAQ (reference sequence). The CDR3 has 15 amino acids. In DNA form, the CDR3 reads TGTGCCAGCAGCTCCTGGACAGCCCTTGCCTATGGCTACACCTTC. Amino acids: CASSSWTALAYGYTF. The full variable domain, its missing parts supplied by reference TRBV7-9 and TRBJ1-2, is DTGVSQNPRHKITKRGQNVTFRCDPISEHNRLYWYRQTLGQGPEFLTYFQNEAQLEKSRLLSDRFSAERPKGSFSTLEIQRTEQGDSAMYLCASSSWTALAYGYTFGSGTRLTVV.

This clone has a single count. The rearrangement links TRBV10-3 to TRBJ1-6; perhaps TRBD1 as D (5 bases). This CDR3 has 13 residues. V lost 2 bases to trimming and J lost 8 bases, with 7 bases between them. Germline CDR1 ENHRY, CDR2 SYGVKD. The CDR3 protein is CAISETRDSPLHF. For the CDR3, the DNA is TGTGCCATCAGTGAGACCAGGGATTCACCCCTCCACTTT.

V is TRBV5-1 and J is TRBJ2-1; D is perhaps TRBD2 (5 bases). V was trimmed by 0 bases and J by 0 bases, leaving 7 bases between them. From germline, CDR1 is SGHRS and CDR2 YFSETQ. This CDR3 is built from 15 residues. The CDR3 nucleotides read TGCGCCAGCAGCTTGGGTGAGGGCTCCTACAATGAGCAGTTCTTC. Translated, it gives CASSLGEGSYNEQFF.

In its sample, this clone was seen a few times. V and J are TRBV19 and TRBJ1-2, with TRBD1 as a possible D gene (6 bases). Germline V gene data show CDR1 as LNHDA and CDR2 as SQIVND (reference sequence). The V end was cut by 3 bases, the J end by 1 base, with 18 bases between. The CDR3 is 17 residues long. DNA for the CDR3: TGTGCCAGTAGTATTGGGAGAGACAACAGGGTTAACTATGGCTACACCTTC. Protein: CASSIGRDNRVNYGYTF.

The chain is built from TRBV7-8 and TRBJ2-3, with TRBD2 matching 7 bases. Unmatched junction bases numbered 5, after V lost 0 bases and J lost 2 bases. Germline-derived CDR1 and CDR2 are SGHVS and FQNEAQ. The CDR3 has 16 residues. CDR3 sequence reads: CASSLARSGTTDTQYF. The CDR3 DNA follows: TGTGCCAGCAGCTTAGCGCGGAGCGGGACCACAGATACGCAGTATTTT.

The CDR3 region is CATSRDAGPYEQYF. The CDR3 region has the DNA TGTGCCACCAGCAGAGATGCGGGACCCTACGAGCAGTACTTC. The rearrangement joins TRBV15 to TRBJ2-7; maybe TRBD2 (6 bases). CDR1 is LNHNV, CDR2 YYDKDF, per germline (reference sequence). This CDR3 is 14 amino acids long. Deletions cut 0 bases from V and 2 bases from J, with 8 bases between. The full variable domain, its missing parts supplied by reference TRBV15 and TRBJ2-7, is DAMVIQNPRYQVTQFGKPVTLSCSQTLNHNVMYWYQQKSSQAPKLLFHYYDKDFNNEADTPDNFQSRRPNTSFCFLDIRSPGLGDTAMYLCATSRDAGPYEQYFGPGTRLTVT.

This rearrangement joins TRBV19 to TRBJ2-2; D is unresolved. V was clipped by 0 bases and J by 5 bases, with 7 bases between them. The germline V gene encodes CDR1 LNHDA and CDR2 SQIVND (reference sequence). CDR3 length: 14 residues. CDR3: CASSIEFGTGELFF. DNA of the CDR3: TGTGCCAGTAGTATAGAATTCGGTACCGGGGAGCTGTTTTTT.

This clone was detected only once. The rearrangement links TRBV11-2 to TRBJ1-5; no clear D gene. The germline V gene has CDR1 SGHAT and CDR2 FQNNGV. The ends were cut back, 5 bases at V and 4 bases at J, with 9 bases in the middle. The CDR3 is 13 residues long. This CDR3 is CASSPGFNQPQHF. In DNA, the CDR3 is TGTGCCAGCAGCCCCGGGTTTAATCAGCCCCAGCATTTT.

The chain carries TRBV11-2 and TRBJ1-1, with a tentative D call TRBD1 (6 bases). The ends were cut back, 5 bases at V and 0 bases at J, with 19 bases in the middle. CDR1 is SGHAT, CDR2 FQNNGV, per germline. CDR3 length: 17 residues. The CDR3 region is CASSLTFRGKVNTEAFF. CDR3 bases: TGTGCCAGCAGCCTCACATTCAGGGGAAAGGTGAACACTGAAGCTTTCTTT. Variable domain in full (rest from reference TRBV11-2 and TRBJ1-1): EAGVAQSPRYKIIEKRQSVAFWCNPISGHATLYWYQQILGQGPKLLIQFQNNGVVDDSQLPKDRFSAERLKGVDSTLKIQPAKLEDSAVYLCASSLTFRGKVNTEAFFGQGTRLTVV.

The V call is TRBV5-1, the J call TRBJ2-1; no definite D call. Per germline, CDR1 SGHRS and CDR2 YFSETQ. V was clipped by 1 base and J by 0 bases, with 8 bases between them. The CDR3 consists of 15 residues. The CDR3 spells CASSLLADSYNEQFF. CDR3 DNA: TGCGCCAGCAGCTTGTTAGCAGACTCCTACAATGAGCAGTTCTTC.

The chain has TRBV6-5 and TRBJ1-5; weak D call: TRBD1 (6 bases). The CDR3 totals 14 residues. Germline lookup yields CDR1 MNHEY and CDR2 SVGAGI. Trimming removed 5 bases at V and 4 bases at J, with 12 bases between. DNA for the CDR3: TGTGCCAGCAGTCCACAGGGAAAGAATCAGCCCCAGCATTTT. Protein: CASSPQGKNQPQHF.

The chain carries TRBV5-1 and TRBJ1-4; D may be TRBD1 (6 bases). Trimming pared 4 bases from V and 4 bases from J, leaving 14 bases between. Germline assignment: CDR1 SGHRS and CDR2 YFSETQ. There are 15 residues in the CDR3. As DNA, the CDR3 is TGCGCCAGCAGCCCTGGGGGGGCAGATAATGAAAAACTGTTTTTT. This translates into CASSPGGADNEKLFF.

This clone was seen a single time. This rearrangement joins TRBV6-6 to TRBJ1-2, with 12 bases lining up with TRBD1. This CDR3 contains 15 residues. Germline trimming cut 4 bases from V and 7 bases from J; bases unmatched to any gene: 7. Germline V gene data show CDR1 as MNHNY and CDR2 as SVGAGI (reference sequence). CDR3 nucleotides: TGTGCCAGCAGTTTAGACGGGACAGGGGGCGTTGGCTACACCTTC. Its protein is CASSLDGTGGVGYTF.

The J gene is TRBJ2-7, the V gene TRBV11-3; D is possibly TRBD1 (5 bases). Germline V gene data show CDR1 as SGHNT and CDR2 as YENEEA. The CDR3 covers 13 residues. The germline V and J ends were trimmed by 6 bases and 1 base, with 10 bases remaining between them. The CDR3 sequence is CASRRRDSYEQYF. The CDR3, as DNA: TGTGCCAGCAGGCGCAGGGATTCCTACGAGCAGTACTTC.